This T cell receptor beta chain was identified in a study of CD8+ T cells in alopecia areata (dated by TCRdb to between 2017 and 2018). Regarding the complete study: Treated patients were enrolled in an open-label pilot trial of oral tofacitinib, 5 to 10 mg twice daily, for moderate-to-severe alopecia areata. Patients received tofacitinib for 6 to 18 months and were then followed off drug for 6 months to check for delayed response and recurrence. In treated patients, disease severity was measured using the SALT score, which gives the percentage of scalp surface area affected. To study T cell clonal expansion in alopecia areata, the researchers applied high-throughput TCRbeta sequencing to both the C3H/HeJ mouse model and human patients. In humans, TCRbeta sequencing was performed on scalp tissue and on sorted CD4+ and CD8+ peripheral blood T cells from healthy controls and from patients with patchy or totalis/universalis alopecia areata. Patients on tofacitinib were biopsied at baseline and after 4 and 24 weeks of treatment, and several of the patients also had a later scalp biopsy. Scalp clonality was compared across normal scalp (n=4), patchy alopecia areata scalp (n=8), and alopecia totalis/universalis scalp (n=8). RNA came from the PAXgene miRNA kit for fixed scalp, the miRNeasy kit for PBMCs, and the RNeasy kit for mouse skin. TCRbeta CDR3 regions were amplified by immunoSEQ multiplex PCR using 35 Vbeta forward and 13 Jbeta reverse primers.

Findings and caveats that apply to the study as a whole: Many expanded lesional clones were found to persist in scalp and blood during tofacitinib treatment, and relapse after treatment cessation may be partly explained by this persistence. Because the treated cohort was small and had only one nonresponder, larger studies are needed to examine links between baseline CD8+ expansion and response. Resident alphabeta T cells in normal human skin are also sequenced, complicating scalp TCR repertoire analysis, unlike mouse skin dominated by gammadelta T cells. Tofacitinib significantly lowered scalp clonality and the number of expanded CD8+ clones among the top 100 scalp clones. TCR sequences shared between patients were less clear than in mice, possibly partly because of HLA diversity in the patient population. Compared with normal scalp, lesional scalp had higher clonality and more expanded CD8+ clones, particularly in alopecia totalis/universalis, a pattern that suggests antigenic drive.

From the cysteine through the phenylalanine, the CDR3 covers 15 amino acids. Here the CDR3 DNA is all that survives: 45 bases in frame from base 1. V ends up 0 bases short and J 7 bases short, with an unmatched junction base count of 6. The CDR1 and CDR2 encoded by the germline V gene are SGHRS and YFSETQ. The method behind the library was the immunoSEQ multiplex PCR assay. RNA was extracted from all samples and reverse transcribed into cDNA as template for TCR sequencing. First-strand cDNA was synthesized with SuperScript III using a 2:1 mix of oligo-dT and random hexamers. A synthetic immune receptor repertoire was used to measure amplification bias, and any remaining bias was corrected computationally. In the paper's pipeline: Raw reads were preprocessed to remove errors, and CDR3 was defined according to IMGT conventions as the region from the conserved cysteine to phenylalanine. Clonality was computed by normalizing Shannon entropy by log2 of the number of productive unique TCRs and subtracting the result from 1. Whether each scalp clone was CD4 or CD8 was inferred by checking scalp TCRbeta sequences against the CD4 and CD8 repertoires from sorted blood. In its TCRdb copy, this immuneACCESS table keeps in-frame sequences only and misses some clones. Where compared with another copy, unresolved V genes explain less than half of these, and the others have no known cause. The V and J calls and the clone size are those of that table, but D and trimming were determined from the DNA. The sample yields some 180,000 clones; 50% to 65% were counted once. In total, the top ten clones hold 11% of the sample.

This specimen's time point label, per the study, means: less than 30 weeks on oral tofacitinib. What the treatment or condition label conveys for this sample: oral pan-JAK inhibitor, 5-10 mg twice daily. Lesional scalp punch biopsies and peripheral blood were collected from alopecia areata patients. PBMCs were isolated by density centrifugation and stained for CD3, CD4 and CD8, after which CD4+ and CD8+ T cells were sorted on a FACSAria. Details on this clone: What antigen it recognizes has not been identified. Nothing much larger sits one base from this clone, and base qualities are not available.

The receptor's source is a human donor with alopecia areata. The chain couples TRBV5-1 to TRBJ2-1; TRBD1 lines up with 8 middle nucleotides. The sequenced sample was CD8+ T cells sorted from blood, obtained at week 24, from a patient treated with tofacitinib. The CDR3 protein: CASSLADRVGNEQFF. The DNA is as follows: TGCGCCAGCAGCTTGGCGGACAGGGTTGGAAATGAGCAGTTCTTC. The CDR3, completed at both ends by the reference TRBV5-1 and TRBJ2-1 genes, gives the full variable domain KAGVTQTPRYLIKTRGQQVTLSCSPISGHRSVSWYQQTPGQGLQFLFEYFSETQRNKGNFPGRFSGRQFSNSRSEMNVSTLELGDSALYLCASSLADRVGNEQFFGPGTRLTVL.